This T cell receptor (beta chain) was retrieved from a study of early T cells in non-severe SARS-CoV-2 infection. This clonotype was seen repeatedly, ten times or more. TCRdb fed the 5' RACE reads into MiXCR, producing one record per CDR3 protein. The table records 80,000 or so distinct CDR3 sequences, about 6% of them present only once. Trimming cost V 4 bases and J 6 bases; bases outside gene matches: 11. The germline V gene has CDR1 SGHAT and CDR2 FQNNGV. The CDR3 consists of 15 residues. Sequenced input: whole blood. This TCR was recovered from an adult who was a healthcare worker with PCR-confirmed SARS-CoV-2 infection or an uninfected control (not recorded which). The V and J genes are TRBV11-2 and TRBJ1-1; TRBD1 agrees at 7 bases. CDR3 region: CASSWAPQGGAEAFF. The CDR3 coding sequence is TGTGCCAGCAGCTGGGCCCCTCAGGGGGGGGCTGAAGCTTTCTTT.